What follows are 7 T cell receptor beta chains derived from one specimen sequenced in a study of blood T cells in healthy people across ages. Using a J-beta primer mix together with a sample-barcoded 5' primer, a second PCR was run for about 6 to 11 cycles. TCRdb reprocessed the 5' RACE reads with MiXCR, giving one entry per CDR3 protein. The table has fewer than 1,200,000 distinct CDR3 sequences, 25% seen once. This same sample was also part of a study on T cells of mothers and their children.

The sequenced sample consisted of blood. All receptors derive from a girl aged 2 to 9 in good health.

This clonotype has a handful of counts. J is TRBJ2-3 and V is TRBV7-6; 7 bases agree with TRBD2. This CDR3 contains 16 residues. Germline CDR1 and CDR2: SGHVS and FNYEAQ. Trimming at V came to 2 bases and at J to 0 bases, leaving 5 bases not matched to a gene. CDR3 DNA sequence: TGTGCCAGCAGCTTATCCGAGCGGGGTAGCACAGATACGCAGTATTTT. Protein: CASSLSERGSTDTQYF.

The table lists this clonotype with a few counts. The rearrangement links TRBV9 to TRBJ2-3; 7 nucleotides line up with TRBD2. Germline assignment: CDR1 SGDLS and CDR2 YYNGEE. The V and J ends lost 0 bases and 2 bases, in that order; junction bases with no gene match: 6. CDR3 length equals 16 residues. Here the CDR3 DNA reads TGTGCCAGCAGCGTAGCGGCTAGCGGTCCCACAGATACGCAGTATTTT. Protein product: CASSVAASGPTDTQYF.

This clonotype was picked up many times. A read error may account for a junction end that differs from germline. CDR3 in amino acids: CASSLLDSQETQYF. The CDR3 DNA reads as TGTGCCAGCAGTTTACTTGACTCTCAAGAGACCCAGTACTTC. The V and J genes are TRBV5-1 and TRBJ2-5, with no clear D. The CDR3 length is 14 residues. CDR1 SGHRS and CDR2 YFSETQ come from the germline V gene.

The V call is TRBV28, the J call TRBJ2-5; D may match TRBD1 or TRBD2 (5 bases each). The germline gives CDR1 MDHEN, CDR2 SYDVKM. The CDR3 is 14 amino acids. V lost 2 bases to trimming and J lost 1 base, with 8 bases between them. CDR3 DNA: TGTGCCAGCAGTTTACCCGGGACCCAAGAGACCCAGTACTTC. As protein: CASSLPGTQETQYF.

This sequence joins TRBV28 and TRBJ2-7; 7 bases agree with TRBD2. Trimming cost V 3 bases and J 6 bases; bases outside gene matches: 8. The V gene's germline CDR1 is MDHEN and CDR2 SYDVKM. This CDR3 contains 14 residues. Here the CDR3 reads CASSFRWEGSEQYF. The CDR3 bases are TGTGCCAGCAGTTTCCGGTGGGAGGGCAGCGAGCAGTACTTC.

This sequence joins TRBV11-2 and TRBJ1-4; TRBD1 matches at 7 bases. The V gene's germline CDR1 is SGHAT and CDR2 FQNNGV. The junction had 8 bases not matched to a gene; V was cut back by 5 bases and J by 5 bases. The CDR3 length is 15 residues. The chain's CDR3 is CASSTPTGLNEKLFF. In DNA form, the CDR3 reads TGTGCCAGCAGCACTCCGACAGGGCTGAATGAAAAACTGTTTTTT.

V usage is TRBV28 and J usage is TRBJ1-5, with TRBD1 identical over 8 bases. This CDR3 is 16 amino acids long. V lost 8 bases and J lost 0; bases outside the gene matches: 9. Germline lookup yields CDR1 MDHEN and CDR2 SYDVKM. CDR3 DNA: TGTGCCAGCTGCTGCGACAGGGGATTTAGCAATCAGCCCCAGCATTTT. As protein: CASCCDRGFSNQPQHF.